The entry below describes one T cell receptor (beta chain). The data were produced by immunoSEQ multiplex PCR, yet TCRdb's version contains in-frame clones alone and is incomplete. The table records approximately 120,000 clones, 85% to 90% of them present only once. The data were taken from a study of blood T cell repertoires in COVID-19. Study summary: From the United States, Italy and Spain came samples of acute and convalescent COVID-19.

CDR1 and CDR2 from the germline V gene are MNHEY and SVGAGI. The CDR3 extends over 13 amino acids. The V and J ends lost 6 bases and 5 bases respectively, with 11 bases between them. The specimen was peripheral blood. This receptor was identified in a human donor in a cohort sampled during active COVID-19. The chain is built from TRBV6-5 and TRBJ2-4; a possible D gene is TRBD1 (6 bases). The CDR3 DNA reads as TGTGCCAGCAGCCGATCAGGGGAAAACATTCAGTACTTC. This translates into CASSRSGENIQYF.